The 29 T cell receptor beta chains given below trace back to one sample, sequenced in a study of graft-versus-host responses after intestinal transplantation. Their antigens are not known. Produced via immunoSEQ multiplex PCR; TCRdb's table is partial and in-frame only. Of more than 60,000 clones listed, less than 95% are singletons. Sequenced here: unstimulated CD8+ T cells sorted from spleen or lymph node cells, sampled before intestinal transplant. Receptors originate from a human donor who received an intestinal transplant.

V gene TRBV7-2 combines with J gene TRBJ1-2, with TRBD1 as a possible D gene (5 bases). Germline CDR1 SGHTA, CDR2 FQGNSA. This CDR3 has 13 residues. V gave up 5 bases and J gave up 8 bases, with 15 bases separating them. CDR3 region: CASSPRGPLGYTF. The DNA for the CDR3 is TGTGCCAGCAGCCCGCGGGGCCCACTAGGCTACACCTTC.

V usage is TRBV27 and J usage is TRBJ1-5; 7 positions agree with TRBD1. The V gene's germline CDR1 is MNHEY and CDR2 SMNVEV (reference sequence). The CDR3 runs 15 residues. J lost 4 bases, V lost 3 bases, and 6 bases had no gene match. The CDR3: CASSFSGTANQPQHF. The DNA for the CDR3 is TGTGCCAGCAGTTTTAGCGGGACAGCGAATCAGCCCCAGCATTTT.

This clone was detected a few times. This chain uses TRBV6-5 with TRBJ1-6, with 9 bases lining up with TRBD1. The ends lost 5 bases at V and 6 bases at J; junction bases unmatched: 5. The CDR3 has 15 residues. Germline V gene sequence: CDR1 MNHEY, CDR2 SVGAGI. DNA of the CDR3: TGTGCCAGCAGTCCCGGGACAGGGACTAATTCACCCCTCCACTTT. It encodes CASSPGTGTNSPLHF.

This rearrangement joins TRBV28 to TRBJ2-7, with TRBD1 identical over 7 bases. Germline V CDR1 and CDR2: MDHEN, SYDVKM. V dropped 5 bases and J dropped 6; count of bases not matched to a gene: 7. The CDR3 consists of 13 residues. For the CDR3, the DNA is TGTGCCAGCAGTCCAACAGGACAGGTCGAGCAGTACTTC. Amino acids: CASSPTGQVEQYF.

The V call is TRBV19, the J call TRBJ1-1; D gene ambiguous. V gave up 1 base and J gave up 1 base, with 7 bases separating them. From germline, CDR1 is LNHDA and CDR2 SQIVND (reference sequence). The CDR3 totals 14 residues. CDR3 DNA: TGTGCCAGTAGTATAGGAGAATCGAACACTGAAGCTTTCTTT. It yields the protein CASSIGESNTEAFF.

The V call is TRBV27, the J call TRBJ1-1; D might be TRBD1 (5 bases). V was clipped by 5 bases and J by 1 base, with 17 bases between them. Germline-derived CDR1 and CDR2 are MNHEY and SMNVEV (reference sequence). This CDR3 has 16 residues. The CDR3 coding sequence is TGTGCCAGCAGTCCCCGGGGGGTTGAAGGGAACACTGAAGCTTTCTTT. It translates to CASSPRGVEGNTEAFF.

This rearrangement joins TRBV2 to TRBJ2-7, with D uncertain. The V end lost 3 bases, the J end lost 4 bases, and 4 bases lay between the germline ends. This CDR3 is 11 amino acids long. From germline, CDR1 is SNHLY and CDR2 FYNNEI. Here the CDR3 DNA reads TGTGCCAGCAGTGACGGGTACGAGCAGTACTTC. Translated: CASSDGYEQYF.

The chain employs TRBV2 and TRBJ2-1, with 7 positions matching TRBD2. The germline CDR1 and CDR2 sequences are SNHLY and FYNNEI. The trim removed 6 bases at V and 3 bases at J, leaving 2 bases unmatched. The CDR3 is 13 amino acids. The CDR3 spells CASRGGYYNEQFF. In nucleotides, the CDR3 is TGTGCCAGCAGGGGGGGGTACTACAATGAGCAGTTCTTC. Filled out from reference TRBV2 and TRBJ2-1, the complete variable domain reads EPEVTQTPSHQVTQMGQEVILRCVPISNHLYFYWYRQILGQKVEFLVSFYNNEISEKSEIFDDQFSVERPDGSNFTLKIRSTKLEDSAMYFCASRGGYYNEQFFGPGTRLTVL.

This clone has only one observation. The chain couples TRBV2 to TRBJ1-2; a weak D match, TRBD1 (5 bases). The CDR3 is 14 amino acids. The V gene's germline CDR1 is SNHLY and CDR2 FYNNEI. Trimming removed 6 bases at V and 0 bases at J, with 11 bases between. The CDR3 DNA reads TGTGCCAGCAGGGATAGACAGCCTAACTATGGCTACACCTTC. It translates to CASRDRQPNYGYTF.

The chain has TRBV5-1 and TRBJ2-1, with 10 nucleotides matching TRBD2. After removal of 7 bases from V and 8 bases from J, the junction contained 12 bases not matched to a gene. The CDR3 is 15 residues long. CDR1 SGHRS and CDR2 YFSETQ come from the germline V gene. The CDR3 spells CASVGLADKGDEQFF. DNA for the CDR3: TGCGCCAGCGTAGGACTAGCGGACAAAGGAGATGAGCAGTTCTTC.

The chain uses TRBV29-1 and TRBJ2-2, with D uncertain. This CDR3 contains 12 residues. Germline loops: CDR1 SQVTM, CDR2 ANQGSEA. V lost 6 bases and J lost 5, with 10 bases in between. The CDR3 sequence: CSVDDTTGELFF. The DNA of the CDR3 is TGCAGCGTCGACGACACTACCGGGGAGCTGTTTTTT.

The V and J genes are TRBV6-5 and TRBJ2-7, with D possibly matching TRBD2 (5 bases). Germline V gene lookup returns CDR1 MNHEY and CDR2 SVGAGI. The CDR3 length is 15 residues. V dropped 2 bases and J dropped 6 bases, with 17 bases sitting between them. CDR3 protein: CASSYRSGGPFEQYF. For the CDR3, the DNA is TGTGCCAGCAGTTACAGGTCAGGAGGTCCCTTCGAGCAGTACTTC.

This clone was recorded once. This chain uses TRBV7-9 with TRBJ2-1; D gene ambiguous. V lost 5 bases, J lost 8 bases, and 13 bases lay in between. In germline, CDR1 is SEHNR, CDR2 FQNEAQ (reference sequence). This CDR3 spans 13 amino acids. CDR3 amino acids: CASSPNYVDEQFF. The CDR3 region has the DNA TGTGCCAGCAGCCCAAACTATGTCGATGAGCAGTTCTTC.

This chain connects TRBV13 to TRBJ1-1; 8 nucleotides match TRBD1. Trimming cost V 6 bases and J 10 bases; bases outside gene matches: 10. This CDR3 spans 13 amino acids. The V gene's germline CDR1 is PRHDT and CDR2 FYEKMQ (reference sequence). The CDR3: CASRGTGGSSAFF. CDR3 bases: TGTGCCAGCAGGGGGACAGGAGGCAGTTCAGCTTTCTTT.

The V gene is TRBV7-3, the J gene TRBJ2-1, with D possibly being TRBD1 (5 bases). Trimming removed 5 bases at V and 8 bases at J, with 13 bases between. Germline V gives CDR1 SGHTA, CDR2 FQGTGA. CDR3 length: 13 residues. CDR3 sequence (DNA): TGTGCCAGCAGCCCCCTTTGGGGCGATGAGCAGTTCTTC. Its protein product is CASSPLWGDEQFF.

V gene TRBV7-2 combines with J gene TRBJ1-2; D perhaps matches TRBD1 (5 bases). The ends were cut back, 6 bases at V and 4 bases at J, with 18 bases in the middle. In germline, CDR1 is SGHTA, CDR2 FQGNSA. The CDR3 sequence is 15 residues long. The chain's CDR3 is CASRPTGGEIYGYTF. The CDR3, as DNA: TGTGCCAGCAGACCAACCGGAGGGGAAATCTATGGCTACACCTTC.

This chain joins TRBV10-3 and TRBJ2-7, with a possible D match to TRBD1 (6 bases). This CDR3 comprises 14 residues. V lost 6 bases and J 3 bases, leaving 15 bases between the germline ends. In germline, CDR1 is ENHRY, CDR2 SYGVKD. CDR3 sequence reads: CAISPGRGVYEQYF. CDR3 nucleotides: TGTGCCATCAGCCCGGGCAGGGGAGTCTACGAGCAGTACTTC.

This chain uses TRBV6-1 with TRBJ2-1, with D maybe TRBD2 (7 bases). Trimming took 5 bases from V and 8 from J, leaving 13 bases between them. This CDR3 has 13 residues. CDR1 MNHNS and CDR2 SASEGT come from the germline V gene. This chain's CDR3 is CASSMGGAYEQFF. CDR3 DNA: TGTGCCAGCAGTATGGGGGGGGCCTATGAGCAGTTCTTC.

The chain recombines TRBV11-2 with TRBJ2-1, with D tentatively TRBD1 (5 bases). Germline V gene data show CDR1 as SGHAT and CDR2 as FQNNGV. CDR3 length: 15 amino acids. The V end was cut by 0 bases, the J end by 2 bases, with 8 bases between. The CDR3 region is CASSLDRVPYNEQFF. The CDR3 DNA follows: TGTGCCAGCAGCTTAGACAGGGTTCCCTACAATGAGCAGTTCTTC.

This clone was found once. The gene calls are TRBV6-5 and TRBJ2-3; TRBD2 matches at 8 bases. V was clipped by 8 bases and J by 4 bases; unmatched bases: 11. The V gene's germline CDR1 is MNHEY and CDR2 SVGAGI. This CDR3 spans 15 amino acids. CDR3 coding DNA: TGTGCCAGCTCCCTCCGGGGGGGGATATCAGATACGCAGTATTTT. Amino acids: CASSLRGGISDTQYF.

The chain is built from TRBV6-5 and TRBJ2-1; D is perhaps TRBD2 (5 bases). Germline CDR1 and CDR2: MNHEY and SVGAGI. Trimming left V 3 bases short and J 8 bases short, with 11 bases between. This CDR3 contains 13 residues. CDR3 loop: CASSYLRDDEQFF. In DNA form, the CDR3 reads TGTGCCAGCAGTTATCTGAGGGATGATGAGCAGTTCTTC.

The rearrangement links TRBV7-3 to TRBJ2-1, with 9 bases lining up with TRBD2. V lost 2 bases, J lost 9 bases, and 5 bases stayed unmatched. This CDR3 has 14 amino acids. Germline V CDR1 and CDR2: SGHTA, FQGTGA. CDR3 sequence: CASSLVGLASEQFF. Written as DNA, the CDR3 is TGTGCCAGCAGCTTAGTGGGACTAGCCAGTGAGCAGTTCTTC.

This rearrangement joins TRBV19 to TRBJ1-2; a possible D gene is TRBD1 (6 bases). Trimming cost V 5 bases and J 7 bases, with 23 bases left between them. This CDR3 spans 16 amino acids. The germline V gene encodes CDR1 LNHDA and CDR2 SQIVND (reference sequence). The CDR3 DNA follows: TGTGCCAGTAGTCCGGTGGGGGGGGGCGGTCTACGTGGCTACACCTTC. It yields the protein CASSPVGGGGLRGYTF.

V is TRBV27 and J is TRBJ2-7; D not resolved. Between the trimmed V and J ends, which lost 3 bases and 2 bases, there was a span of 8 bases. This CDR3 region has 13 residues. The germline V gene has CDR1 MNHEY and CDR2 SMNVEV (reference sequence). The CDR3 is CASSFSRPYEQYF. CDR3 bases: TGTGCCAGCAGTTTTAGCAGACCCTACGAGCAGTACTTC.

V gene TRBV9 combines with J gene TRBJ1-1, with a tentative D call TRBD1 (5 bases). There are 16 residues in the CDR3. Trimming stripped 2 bases from V and 1 base from J, with 15 bases between. Germline V gene sequence: CDR1 SGDLS, CDR2 YYNGEE. The CDR3 sequence: CASSVGRQGTNTEAFF. The CDR3 bases are TGTGCCAGCAGCGTCGGACGGCAGGGCACGAACACTGAAGCTTTCTTT.

The V and J genes are TRBV21-1 and TRBJ2-1; the DNA was not compared with TRBD2, the D call given in the table. TRBV21-1 is a pseudogene locus. The CDR3 spans 14 residues. The CDR3 here is CAPEGKRGGGEQFF. In DNA form, the CDR3 reads TGTGCCCCCGAAGGGAAGCGGGGGGGCGGTGAGCAGTTCTTC.

V gene TRBV27 combines with J gene TRBJ1-1; D gene ambiguous. V lost 5 bases to trimming and J lost 5 bases, with 12 bases between them. The germline V gene has CDR1 MNHEY and CDR2 SMNVEV (reference sequence). The CDR3 is 13 residues long. The CDR3 region has the DNA TGTGCCAGCAGTGACATAGTTGGGACTGAAGCTTTCTTT. The encoded protein is CASSDIVGTEAFF.

The gene calls are TRBV7-8 and TRBJ2-1; D uncertain. The germline V gene encodes CDR1 SGHVS and CDR2 FQNEAQ. This CDR3 spans 14 amino acids. V was shortened by 5 bases and J by 5 bases, with 13 bases between the two germline ends. CDR3 nucleotide sequence: TGTGCCAGCAGCCCCATTGGTAACAACAATGAGCAGTTCTTC. It is translated as CASSPIGNNNEQFF.

In nucleotides, the CDR3 is TGCGCCAGCAGTCGGTCCCACGCCGTCACAGATACGCAGTATTTT. It yields the protein CASSRSHAVTDTQYF. The rearrangement links TRBV10-2 to TRBJ2-3, with D unresolved. Trimming took 5 bases from V and 2 from J, leaving 14 bases between them. Germline assignment: CDR1 WSHSY and CDR2 SAAADI. This CDR3 has 15 residues.